Below, 28 T cell receptor beta chains from the same sample are listed, as sequenced in a study of OX40 agonist ivuxolimab in advanced cancers. The data were produced by immunoSEQ multiplex PCR, yet TCRdb's version contains in-frame clones alone and is incomplete. The sample shows approximately 35,000 clones, over 60% of them seen only once. The sequencing here drew on CD4+ or CD8+ T cells sorted from blood, taken in a trial of the OX40 agonist ivuxolimab. The origin of the receptors is an adult with an advanced solid tumor such as melanoma, head and neck, liver or kidney cancer.

Here the CDR3 reads CASTLTGAVLGYTF. The CDR3 DNA follows: TGTGCCAGCACCTTGACAGGGGCTGTTCTTGGCTACACCTTC. The J gene is TRBJ1-2, the V gene TRBV2; 8 bases are shared with TRBD1. This CDR3 is 14 amino acids long. V lost 7 bases to trimming and J lost 7 bases; unmatched junction nucleotides: 11. Germline V lookup: CDR1 SNHLY, CDR2 FYNNEI.

This sequence joins TRBV6-1 and TRBJ1-2; no definite D call. There are 13 residues in the CDR3. V was pared by 6 bases and J by 4 bases, with 12 bases between. The germline V gene has CDR1 MNHNS and CDR2 SASEGT. The chain's CDR3 is CASSQATIYGYTF. In DNA, the CDR3 is TGTGCCAGCAGCCAAGCGACCATCTATGGCTACACCTTC.

The rearrangement uses TRBV5-4 and TRBJ1-2; possible D gene TRBD1, 5 bases. The CDR3 is 15 residues long. Germline V gene data show CDR1 as SGHNT and CDR2 as YYREEE (reference sequence). Trimming removed 4 bases from V and 7 bases from J, with 20 bases in between. The CDR3 region has the DNA TGTGCCAGCAGCACGAGGGGAACCGGCCGGGGTGGCTACACCTTC. Encoded protein: CASSTRGTGRGGYTF.

This CDR3 is CASSLDGTALYGYTF. The CDR3 DNA reads TGCGCCAGCAGCTTGGACGGGACAGCACTTTATGGCTACACCTTC. The V and J genes are TRBV5-1 and TRBJ1-2; 7 nucleotides agree with TRBD1. Trimming at V came to 0 bases and at J to 5 bases, leaving 7 bases not matched to a gene. The CDR3 loop spans 15 amino acids. Germline V gives CDR1 SGHRS, CDR2 YFSETQ.

The chain combines TRBV7-9 with TRBJ2-1; 7 positions match TRBD2. V was pared by 5 bases and J by 7 bases, with 14 bases of the junction left unmatched. Germline CDR1 SEHNR, CDR2 FQNEAQ (reference sequence). The CDR3 spans 16 residues. The CDR3 DNA sequence: TGTGCCAGCAGCCCCAGAACCGGGACTACGGAGAATGAGCAGTTCTTC. Encoded protein: CASSPRTGTTENEQFF. The full variable domain, in which reference TRBV7-9 and TRBJ2-1 provide the parts outside the CDR3, is DTGVSQNPRHKITKRGQNVTFRCDPISEHNRLYWYRQTLGQGPEFLTYFQNEAQLEKSRLLSDRFSAERPKGSFSTLEIQRTEQGDSAMYLCASSPRTGTTENEQFFGPGTRLTVL.

This clone was seen only once. The chain employs TRBV7-8 and TRBJ2-1, with D perhaps matching TRBD1 or TRBD2 (5 bases each). The CDR3 is 18 amino acids. Between the trimmed V and J ends, which lost 0 bases and 6 bases, there was a span of 21 bases. CDR1 is SGHVS and CDR2 is FQNEAQ in the germline V gene. Written as DNA, the CDR3 is TGTGCCAGCAGCTTAGCGGGTTCAACCGGGACCTTTGGCAATGAGCAGTTCTTC. This translates into CASSLAGSTGTFGNEQFF.

This clone was found a few times. The gene calls are TRBV6-1 and TRBJ1-6; the D gene is possibly TRBD1 (6 bases). CDR3 length: 13 residues. CDR1 is MNHNS, CDR2 SASEGT, per germline. Trimming shortened V by 3 bases and J by 7 bases, and 7 bases separated the two germline ends. The CDR3 DNA sequence: TGTGCCAGCAGTGAGGGGGCAAATTCACCCCTCCACTTT. This codes for CASSEGANSPLHF.

The CDR3 coding sequence is TGTGCCAGTGGGCCCCGGGGAGAGGGGAACGAGCAGTACTTC. It is translated as CASGPRGEGNEQYF. The chain combines TRBV19 with TRBJ2-7; either TRBD1 or TRBD2 may supply D (5 bases each). The germline CDR1 and CDR2 sequences are LNHDA and SQIVND (reference sequence). V lost 8 bases to trimming and J lost 5 bases, with 19 bases between them. The CDR3 contains 14 residues.

The CDR3 sequence is CASSTGLAGGGDTQYF. CDR3 DNA sequence: TGTGCCAGCAGCACGGGACTAGCGGGGGGCGGGGATACGCAGTATTTT. This sequence joins TRBV5-4 and TRBJ2-3; 15 nucleotides line up with TRBD2. The trim removed 4 bases at V and 6 bases at J, leaving 6 bases unmatched. This CDR3 has 16 amino acids. Germline CDR1 reads SGHNT; CDR2 reads YYREEE (reference sequence).

This chain connects TRBV19 to TRBJ1-6; D unclear. Germline CDR1 and CDR2: LNHDA and SQIVND (reference sequence). The CDR3 loop spans 14 amino acids. V dropped 2 bases and J dropped 5 bases, with 7 bases sitting between them. The CDR3 DNA follows: TGTGCCAGTAGTATACGGGATAATAATTCACCCCTCCACTTT. Its translation: CASSIRDNNSPLHF. The full variable domain, in which reference TRBV19 and TRBJ1-6 provide the parts outside the CDR3, is DGGITQSPKYLFRKEGQNVTLSCEQNLNHDAMYWYRQDPGQGLRLIYYSQIVNDFQKGDIAEGYSVSREKKESFPLTVTSAQKNPTAFYLCASSIRDNNSPLHFGNGTRLTVT.

This clone was detected a few times. Possible read error: a much larger clone is one base away. Other DNA sequences in the sample encode the same CDR3. The chain couples TRBV5-1 to TRBJ1-1; unclear D gene. The germline V gene encodes CDR1 SGHRS and CDR2 YFSETQ. This CDR3 spans 13 amino acids. V was clipped by 1 base and J by 3 bases, with 7 bases between them. As DNA, the CDR3 is TGCGCCAGCAGCTTGAGTGAGTACACTGAAGCTTTCTTT. As protein: CASSLSEYTEAFF.

The chain links TRBV30 to TRBJ1-6, with D perhaps matching TRBD1 (6 bases). This CDR3 is 15 amino acids long. Trimming cost V 0 bases and J 2 bases, with 8 bases left between them. CDR1 and CDR2 (germline): GTSNPN, SVGIG (reference sequence). The CDR3 region is CAWSVKGAYNSPLHF. Written as DNA, the CDR3 is TGTGCCTGGAGTGTAAAGGGGGCCTATAATTCACCCCTCCACTTT.

In this sample, this clone turned up once. V is TRBV5-1 and J is TRBJ2-1; TRBD1 aligns across 8 bases. Per the germline V gene, CDR1 is SGHRS and CDR2 is YFSETQ. The CDR3 is 15 residues long. With V trimmed by 2 bases and J by 8 bases, 9 bases remained unmatched. CDR3 bases: TGCGCCAGCAGCTTTACTGGACAGGGCATCGATGAGCAGTTCTTC. This encodes CASSFTGQGIDEQFF.

The chain combines TRBV6-1 with TRBJ1-2, with 10 bases that match TRBD1. The CDR3 is 14 amino acids. V lost 6 bases, J lost 4 bases, and 5 bases stayed unmatched. Germline-derived CDR1 and CDR2 are MNHNS and SASEGT. The CDR3 region is CASSADRGLYGYTF. CDR3 nucleotide sequence: TGTGCCAGCAGCGCAGACAGGGGGCTCTATGGCTACACCTTC.

About this clone itself: Other DNA sequences within the sample encode an identical CDR3. The chain employs TRBV5-1 and TRBJ1-4; no clear D. The CDR3 extends over 15 amino acids. Looked up from germline, CDR1 is SGHRS and CDR2 is YFSETQ. V was trimmed by 0 bases and J by 2 bases, leaving 8 bases between them. This chain's CDR3 is CASSLVPGTNEKLFF. The CDR3 DNA follows: TGCGCCAGCAGCTTGGTTCCGGGGACTAATGAAAAACTGTTTTTT. Based on the CDR3 plus reference TRBV5-1 and TRBJ1-4, the full variable domain is KAGVTQTPRYLIKTRGQQVTLSCSPISGHRSVSWYQQTPGQGLQFLFEYFSETQRNKGNFPGRFSGRQFSNSRSEMNVSTLELGDSALYLCASSLVPGTNEKLFFGSGTQLSVL.

This clone occurred a few times. This chain joins TRBV28 and TRBJ1-2, with D hard to call. This CDR3 has 13 amino acids. V was pared by 2 bases and J by 4 bases, with 8 bases between. Germline values: CDR1 MDHEN, CDR2 SYDVKM. The CDR3 is CASSLRVSYGYTF. Here the CDR3 DNA reads TGTGCCAGCAGTTTAAGGGTGAGCTATGGCTACACCTTC.

CDR3 sequence reads: CASSPASGTFTDTQYF. DNA for the CDR3: TGTGCCAGTAGTCCGGCTAGCGGGACTTTCACAGATACGCAGTATTTT. This chain connects TRBV19 to TRBJ2-3; 9 nucleotides line up with TRBD2. The CDR3 loop spans 16 amino acids. J was trimmed by 2 bases and V by 5 bases; bases with no gene match: 8. The germline V gene encodes CDR1 LNHDA and CDR2 SQIVND (reference sequence).

This chain connects TRBV30 to TRBJ2-3, with D perhaps matching TRBD1 (5 bases). Deletions cut 2 bases from V and 0 bases from J, with 12 bases between. The CDR3 totals 15 residues. Germline CDR1 is GTSNPN and CDR2 is SVGIG (reference sequence). CDR3 DNA sequence: TGTGCCTGGAGTTTTAAGGGGTTCAGCACAGATACGCAGTATTTT. Its protein product is CAWSFKGFSTDTQYF.

The chain is built from TRBV2 and TRBJ1-4; D unclear. V was pared by 7 bases and J by 4 bases, with 7 bases between. The CDR3 length is 12 residues. From germline, CDR1 is SNHLY and CDR2 FYNNEI. CDR3 region: CASTDINEKLFF. For the CDR3, the DNA is TGTGCCAGCACTGACATTAATGAAAAACTGTTTTTT.

The chain carries TRBV2 and TRBJ2-3; D not resolved. This CDR3 contains 14 residues. The V and J ends lost 2 bases and 2 bases respectively, with 8 bases between them. In germline, CDR1 is SNHLY, CDR2 FYNNEI. For the CDR3, the DNA is TGTGCCAGCAGTGAAAACGGGCTCACAGATACGCAGTATTTT. Amino acid sequence: CASSENGLTDTQYF.

This clone has only one observation. This rearrangement joins TRBV20-1 to TRBJ2-7, with D tentatively TRBD2 (5 bases). This CDR3 region has 11 residues. Germline values: CDR1 DFQATT, CDR2 SNEGSKA (reference sequence). V was trimmed by 5 bases and J by 3 bases, leaving 8 bases between them. CDR3 nucleotide sequence: TGCAGTGCTGGCCGGGACTACGAGCAGTACTTC. Residues: CSAGRDYEQYF.

This clone was observed a handful of times. The rearrangement uses TRBV9 and TRBJ1-1; 7 nucleotides align to TRBD1. CDR1 and CDR2 from the germline V gene are SGDLS and YYNGEE. This CDR3 is 15 amino acids long. V dropped 4 bases and J dropped 1; count of bases not matched to a gene: 7. The CDR3 here is CASSTRTGGNTEAFF. CDR3 coding DNA: TGTGCCAGCAGCACACGGACAGGCGGGAACACTGAAGCTTTCTTT. Looking up the rest from reference TRBV9 and TRBJ1-1 gives the full variable domain: DSGVTQTPKHLITATGQRVTLRCSPRSGDLSVYWYQQSLDQGLQFLIQYYNGEERAKGNILERFSAQQFPDLHSELNLSSLELGDSALYFCASSTRTGGNTEAFFGQGTRLTVV.

The gene calls are TRBV5-6 and TRBJ1-5, with TRBD1 matching 11 bases. V lost 0 bases to trimming and J lost 7 bases; unmatched junction nucleotides: 3. In germline, CDR1 is SGHDT, CDR2 YYEEEE. The CDR3 runs 15 residues. CDR3 nucleotide sequence: TGTGCCAGCAGCTTGGGGACAGGGGGCGAACAGCCCCAGCATTTT. Its protein product is CASSLGTGGEQPQHF.

The gene calls are TRBV29-1 and TRBJ1-2; a possible D gene is TRBD1 (6 bases). With 2 bases removed from V and 4 bases from J, the gap between germline ends came to 11 bases. There are 13 residues in the CDR3. From germline, CDR1 is SQVTM and CDR2 ANQGSEA. The CDR3 sequence is CSVEKDSFYGYTF. The CDR3, as DNA: TGCAGCGTTGAAAAGGACAGCTTCTATGGCTACACCTTC. Supplemented by reference TRBV29-1 and TRBJ1-2, the full variable domain reads SAVISQKPSRDICQRGTSLTIQCQVDSQVTMMFWYRQQPGQSLTLIATANQGSEATYESGFVIDKFPISRPNLTFSTLTVSNMSPEDSSIYLCSVEKDSFYGYTFGSGTRLTVV.

The rearrangement joins TRBV5-1 to TRBJ1-3; a possible D gene is TRBD1 (6 bases). In germline, CDR1 is SGHRS, CDR2 YFSETQ. The ends were cut back, 0 bases at V and 3 bases at J, with 10 bases in the middle. This CDR3 contains 15 residues. The CDR3 coding sequence is TGCGCCAGCAGCTTGGCGGGGGCGCATGGAAACACCATATATTTT. It encodes CASSLAGAHGNTIYF.

This clone was picked up a small number of times. V gene TRBV30 combines with J gene TRBJ1-1, with D possibly TRBD1 on 5 matching bases. CDR1 is GTSNPN, CDR2 SVGIG, per germline (reference sequence). The V end lost 5 bases, the J end lost 11 bases, and 15 bases lay between the germline ends. This CDR3 region has 11 residues. The CDR3 region has the DNA TGTGCCTGGCTCGGGACCGGTGGGGCTTTCTTT. Its translation: CAWLGTGGAFF.

Remarks on this clone: Likely a read error: the CDR3 ends without its conserved phenylalanine or tryptophan. The chain recombines TRBV7-8 with TRBJ2-7; 11 bases agree with TRBD2. J lost 6 bases, V lost 6 bases, and 7 bases had no gene match. Germline-derived CDR1 and CDR2 are SGHVS and FQNEAQ. The CDR3 is 14 amino acids. The CDR3 spells CASSLAGGYGEQYA. DNA for the CDR3: TGTGCCAGCAGTCTAGCGGGGGGTTATGGCGAGCAGTACGCC.

The chain carries TRBV6-6 and TRBJ1-5, with D tentatively TRBD1 (6 bases). The CDR3 length is 15 residues. The V and J ends lost 2 bases and 2 bases respectively, with 10 bases between them. Per germline, CDR1 MNHNY and CDR2 SVGAGI (reference sequence). The CDR3 DNA sequence: TGTGCCAGCAGTTACCTGTCAGGGGGCAATCAGCCCCAGCATTTT. Translated, it gives CASSYLSGGNQPQHF.